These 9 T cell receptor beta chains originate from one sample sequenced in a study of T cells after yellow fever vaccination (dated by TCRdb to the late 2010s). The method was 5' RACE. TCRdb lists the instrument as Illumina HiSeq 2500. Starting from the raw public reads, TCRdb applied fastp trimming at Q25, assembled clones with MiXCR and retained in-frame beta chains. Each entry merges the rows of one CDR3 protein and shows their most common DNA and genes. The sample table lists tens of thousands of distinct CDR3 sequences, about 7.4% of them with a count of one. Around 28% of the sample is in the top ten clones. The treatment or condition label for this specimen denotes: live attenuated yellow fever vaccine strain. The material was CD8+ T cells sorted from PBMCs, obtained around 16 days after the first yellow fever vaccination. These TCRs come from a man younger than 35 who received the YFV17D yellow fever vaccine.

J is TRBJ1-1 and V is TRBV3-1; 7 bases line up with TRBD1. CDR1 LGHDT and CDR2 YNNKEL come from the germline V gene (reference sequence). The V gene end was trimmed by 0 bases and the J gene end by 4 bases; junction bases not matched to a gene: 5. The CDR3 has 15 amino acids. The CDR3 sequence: CASSQEGDSGTEAFF. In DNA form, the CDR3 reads TGTGCCAGCAGCCAAGAAGGGGACAGTGGCACTGAAGCTTTCTTT.

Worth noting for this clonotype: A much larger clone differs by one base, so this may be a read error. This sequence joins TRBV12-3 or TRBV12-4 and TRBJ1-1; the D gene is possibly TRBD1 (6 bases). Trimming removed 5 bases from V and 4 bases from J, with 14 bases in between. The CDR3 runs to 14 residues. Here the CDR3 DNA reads TGTGCCAGCAGTACACAGGGTCGGATCACTGAAGCTTTCTTT. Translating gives CASSTQGRITEAFF.

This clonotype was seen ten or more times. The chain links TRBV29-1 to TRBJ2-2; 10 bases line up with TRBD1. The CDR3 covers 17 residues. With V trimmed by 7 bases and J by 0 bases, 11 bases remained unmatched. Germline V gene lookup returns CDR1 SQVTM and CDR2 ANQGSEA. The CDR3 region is CSAEGTGDYSNTGELFF. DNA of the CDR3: TGCAGCGCAGAGGGGACAGGGGACTACTCGAACACCGGGGAGCTGTTTTTT.

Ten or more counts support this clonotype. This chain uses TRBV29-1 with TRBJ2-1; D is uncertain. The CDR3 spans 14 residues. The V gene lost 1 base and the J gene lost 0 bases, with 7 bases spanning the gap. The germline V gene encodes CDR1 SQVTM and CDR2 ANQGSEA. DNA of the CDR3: TGCAGCGTTGAAGGCCTGAGCTCCTACAATGAGCAGTTCTTC. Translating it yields CSVEGLSSYNEQFF.

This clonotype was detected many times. The CDR3 here is CASSPGQGTEAFF. The CDR3 DNA reads TGCGCCAGCAGCCCGGGACAGGGGACTGAAGCTTTCTTT. The chain is built from TRBV4-1 and TRBJ1-1; 10 nucleotides agree with TRBD1. Germline values: CDR1 MGHRA, CDR2 YSYEKL. This CDR3 contains 13 residues. J gave up 5 bases and V 4 bases, and 1 base lay outside the gene matches.

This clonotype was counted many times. CDR3 sequence (DNA): TGCGCCAGCATTCCGGGTGATCAGTTTGGCACTGAAGCTTTCTTT. Translation gives CASIPGDQFGTEAFF. This sequence joins TRBV5-1 and TRBJ1-1; D unresolved. The V gene's germline CDR1 is SGHRS and CDR2 YFSETQ. The CDR3 contains 15 residues. Trimming stripped 6 bases from V and 4 bases from J, with 19 bases between.

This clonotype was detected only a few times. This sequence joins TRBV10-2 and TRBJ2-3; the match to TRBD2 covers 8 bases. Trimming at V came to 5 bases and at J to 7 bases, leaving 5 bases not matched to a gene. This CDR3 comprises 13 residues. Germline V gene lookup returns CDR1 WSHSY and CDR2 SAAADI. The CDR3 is CASSSGGINTQYF. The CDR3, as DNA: TGCGCCAGCAGTAGCGGGGGTATAAATACGCAGTATTTT.

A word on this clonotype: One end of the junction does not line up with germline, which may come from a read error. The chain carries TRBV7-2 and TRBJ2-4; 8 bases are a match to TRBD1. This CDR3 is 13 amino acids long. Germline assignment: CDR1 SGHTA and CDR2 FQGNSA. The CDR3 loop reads CASSLGNGQGFNF. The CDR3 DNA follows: TGTGCCAGCAGCTTAGGGAACGGACAGGGCTTCAACTTC.

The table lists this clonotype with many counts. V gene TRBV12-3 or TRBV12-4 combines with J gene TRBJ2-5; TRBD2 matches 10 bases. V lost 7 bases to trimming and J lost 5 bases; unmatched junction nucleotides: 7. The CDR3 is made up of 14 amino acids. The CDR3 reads CASTLAGGYETQYF. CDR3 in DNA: TGTGCCAGCACCTTAGCGGGGGGCTATGAGACCCAGTACTTC.